What follows are 27 T cell receptor beta chains derived from one specimen sequenced in a study of a mutant IDH1 vaccine in newly diagnosed glioma. Time point specified: week 23, last vaccination. Every vaccine dose comprised 300 ug of mutant IDH1 20-mer peptide plus topical imiquimod. These TCRs are of unknown antigen specificity. TCRdb's table, derived via immunoSEQ multiplex PCR, lists solely in-frame clones and lacks some. The sample has approximately 45,000 clones; approximately 90% are singletons. Source: PBMCs, taken from a glioma patient whose treatment included an IDH1 peptide vaccine. These receptors all stem from a man aged 45-65 years with glioma.

The chain couples TRBV4-3 to TRBJ1-1; 8 bases fit TRBD1. The CDR3 contains 15 residues. Germline loops: CDR1 LGHNA, CDR2 YSLEER. V was clipped by 4 bases and J by 3 bases; unmatched bases: 7. The CDR3 loop reads CASSLEAGGHTEAFF. As DNA, the CDR3 is TGCGCCAGCAGCCTCGAGGCAGGGGGCCACACTGAAGCTTTCTTT.

The chain couples TRBV15 to TRBJ1-1, with 12 positions matching TRBD1. The junction had 4 bases not matched to a gene; V was cut back by 3 bases and J by 5 bases. Germline values: CDR1 LNHNV, CDR2 YYDKDF (reference sequence). This CDR3 contains 15 residues. The CDR3 DNA sequence: TGTGCCACCAGCAGCGGGACAGGGGGCAAAACTGAAGCTTTCTTT. Translated: CATSSGTGGKTEAFF.

DNA for the CDR3: TGTGCCAGCAGCACCACAGGGGGTGACACCGGGGAGCTGTTTTTT. Protein: CASSTTGGDTGELFF. The chain is built from TRBV5-4 and TRBJ2-2; TRBD1 aligns across 8 bases. This CDR3 spans 15 amino acids. Germline values: CDR1 SGHNT, CDR2 YYREEE (reference sequence). Trimming removed 4 bases from V and 3 bases from J; junction bases left unmatched: 5.

The J gene is TRBJ2-2, the V gene TRBV10-1; 10 bases are a match to TRBD1. The V gene's germline CDR1 is WNHNN and CDR2 SYGVQD (reference sequence). Trimming removed 5 bases from V and 1 base from J; junction bases left unmatched: 7. CDR3 length equals 17 residues. This CDR3 reads CASSPDRGPLNTGELFF. CDR3 in DNA: TGCGCCAGCAGTCCTGACAGGGGGCCATTGAACACCGGGGAGCTGTTTTTT.

The V call is TRBV27, the J call TRBJ1-5, with TRBD1 matching over 8 bases. Germline CDR1 is MNHEY and CDR2 is SMNVEV (reference sequence). The CDR3 loop spans 12 amino acids. J was trimmed by 4 bases and V by 9 bases; bases with no gene match: 2. The CDR3 DNA reads as TGTGCCAGAGGACAGGGAAATCAGCCCCAGCATTTT. It encodes CARGQGNQPQHF.

As DNA, the CDR3 is TGCGCCAGCAGCTACGCCGGGACGGTCAACTACGAGCAGTACTTC. It specifies CASSYAGTVNYEQYF. The genes are TRBV5-1 and TRBJ2-7; D may correspond to TRBD1 or TRBD2 (5 bases each). The CDR3 spans 15 residues. Germline CDR1 reads SGHRS; CDR2 reads YFSETQ. Trimming took 3 bases from V and 3 from J, leaving 16 bases between them.

This clone appeared a single time. This chain connects TRBV5-1 to TRBJ2-2; D is unclear. CDR3 size: 11 residues. Trimming left V 1 base short and J 7 bases short, with 2 bases between. In germline, CDR1 is SGHRS, CDR2 YFSETQ. CDR3 sequence reads: CASSLSGELFF. The CDR3 coding sequence is TGCGCCAGCAGCTTGAGCGGGGAGCTGTTTTTT.

The CDR3 DNA reads TGTGCCAGCAGCCTGGAAGGGAGCTCCTACGAGCAGTACTTC. Its translation is CASSLEGSSYEQYF. The rearrangement links TRBV4-2 to TRBJ2-7; possible D gene TRBD2, 5 bases. Per germline, CDR1 LGHNA and CDR2 YNFKEQ. Trimming left V 4 bases short and J 0 bases short, with 10 bases between. This CDR3 spans 14 amino acids.

The J gene is TRBJ2-7, the V gene TRBV5-1; either TRBD1 or TRBD2 may fit D (5 bases each). CDR1 is SGHRS, CDR2 YFSETQ, per germline. Trimming removed 4 bases at V and 5 bases at J, with 16 bases between. The CDR3 consists of 14 residues. Here the CDR3 DNA reads TGCGCCAGCAGCAGACCATTAGGGGACGACGAGCAGTACTTC. Translating it yields CASSRPLGDDEQYF.

This chain connects TRBV13 to TRBJ1-2; 9 bases align to TRBD1. Trimming took 5 bases from V and 2 from J; bases not matched to a gene: 9. The CDR3 consists of 16 residues. Per germline, CDR1 PRHDT and CDR2 FYEKMQ (reference sequence). DNA of the CDR3: TGTGCCAGCAGCCAACGGAGACAGGGGGAAAACTATGGCTACACCTTC. Translation gives CASSQRRQGENYGYTF.

The CDR3 nucleotides read TGCGCCAGCAGCGCCGGACTCCACGAGCAGTACTTC. Protein: CASSAGLHEQYF. J is TRBJ2-7 and V is TRBV5-1; D is perhaps TRBD2 (5 bases). Between the trimmed V and J ends, which lost 4 bases and 5 bases, there was a span of 10 bases. The CDR3 runs to 12 residues. CDR1 is SGHRS, CDR2 YFSETQ, per germline. The full variable domain, with the rest looked up from reference TRBV5-1 and TRBJ2-7, is KAGVTQTPRYLIKTRGQQVTLSCSPISGHRSVSWYQQTPGQGLQFLFEYFSETQRNKGNFPGRFSGRQFSNSRSEMNVSTLELGDSALYLCASSAGLHEQYFGPGTRLTVT.

This clone appeared a few times. This chain uses TRBV5-6 with TRBJ1-5; a weak D match, TRBD1 (6 bases). Trimming removed 4 bases at V and 7 bases at J, with 12 bases between. The CDR3 runs 13 residues. Germline CDR1 and CDR2: SGHDT and YYEEEE. The CDR3 here is CASSPQGAQPQHF. CDR3 DNA: TGTGCCAGCAGCCCACAGGGTGCACAGCCCCAGCATTTT.

The chain is built from TRBV23-1 and TRBJ2-1; the D is unclear. TRBV23-1 is treated as an ORF (open reading frame) with a function not yet certain. V was cut by 0 bases and J by 4 bases, with 13 bases left in between. The CDR3 contains 16 residues. The CDR3 sequence is CASSQSYSKSYNEQFF. CDR3 in DNA: TGCGCCAGCAGTCAATCCTACAGCAAGAGTTACAATGAGCAGTTCTTC.

The V call is TRBV2, the J call TRBJ1-4; possibly TRBD1 for D (6 bases). CDR3 length equals 16 residues. V was shortened by 6 bases and J by 0 bases, with 14 bases between the two germline ends. The germline V gene has CDR1 SNHLY and CDR2 FYNNEI. The CDR3 DNA is TGTGCCAGCAGGCGACAGGACTTCGCAACTAATGAAAAACTGTTTTTT. This sequence encodes CASRRQDFATNEKLFF.

This chain joins TRBV5-1 and TRBJ1-1; no definite D call. This CDR3 comprises 12 residues. V gave up 3 bases and J gave up 5 bases, with 8 bases separating them. The V gene's germline CDR1 is SGHRS and CDR2 YFSETQ. The CDR3 sequence is CASSYGYTEAFF. Written as DNA, the CDR3 is TGCGCCAGCAGCTATGGGTATACTGAAGCTTTCTTT.

This chain joins TRBV13 and TRBJ1-2; 7 nucleotides match TRBD1. The V gene end was trimmed by 5 bases and the J gene end by 0 bases; junction bases not matched to a gene: 15. The germline gives CDR1 PRHDT, CDR2 FYEKMQ (reference sequence). This CDR3 contains 18 residues. In DNA, the CDR3 is TGTGCCAGCAGCATAGCCTTCCAGGGGGTACCTACTAACTATGGCTACACCTTC. Its protein product is CASSIAFQGVPTNYGYTF.

The chain couples TRBV5-1 to TRBJ2-7; TRBD1 or TRBD2 may be the D gene (6 bases each). The CDR3 length is 14 residues. Trimming shortened V by 4 bases and J by 5 bases, and 16 bases separated the two germline ends. Germline CDR1 SGHRS, CDR2 YFSETQ. The DNA of the CDR3 is TGCGCCAGCAGCAACCGCAGGGGACTGGACGAGCAGTACTTC. Residues: CASSNRRGLDEQYF.

The chain joins TRBV27 to TRBJ2-7; D remains unclear. This CDR3 is 12 amino acids long. Germline V gives CDR1 MNHEY, CDR2 SMNVEV (reference sequence). V was cut by 6 bases and J by 3 bases, with 9 bases left in between. This chain's CDR3 is CASRGLGYEQYF. CDR3 DNA sequence: TGTGCCAGCAGGGGTTTGGGCTACGAGCAGTACTTC.

The chain links TRBV10-3 to TRBJ1-2; D is undetermined. CDR1 and CDR2 (germline): ENHRY, SYGVKD. V lost 2 bases to trimming and J lost 4 bases, with 20 bases between them. The CDR3 has 17 amino acids. The CDR3 DNA is TGTGCCATCAGTGAGGGCCTGGGTCCAAAAGGCGGCTATGGCTACACCTTC. Protein sequence: CAISEGLGPKGGYGYTF.

The J gene is TRBJ2-3, the V gene TRBV9; 8 bases line up with TRBD1. The V and J ends lost 4 bases and 2 bases, in that order; junction bases with no gene match: 6. CDR1 is SGDLS and CDR2 is YYNGEE in the germline V gene. The CDR3 contains 15 residues. DNA of the CDR3: TGTGCCAGCAGCCTGACGGACAGGGCCACAGATACGCAGTATTTT. It translates to CASSLTDRATDTQYF.

This chain connects TRBV14 to TRBJ1-2; no reliable D call. This CDR3 has 13 amino acids. V lost 1 base and J lost 8, with 11 bases in between. From germline, CDR1 is SGHDN and CDR2 FVKESK. CDR3 loop: CASSQALNGGYTF. In nucleotides, the CDR3 is TGTGCCAGCAGCCAAGCCCTAAACGGCGGCTACACCTTC.

CDR3 amino acids: CASGTTGLPQETQYF. The CDR3 DNA sequence: TGTGCCAGCGGTACTACGGGCCTACCCCAAGAGACCCAGTACTTC. The rearrangement joins TRBV9 to TRBJ2-5; D not resolved. Trimming cost V 7 bases and J 1 base, with 17 bases left between them. CDR1 is SGDLS, CDR2 YYNGEE, per germline. This CDR3 is built from 15 residues.

J is TRBJ2-5 and V is TRBV5-1; D is unresolved. Trimming took off 0 bases at V and 2 bases at J, with 5 bases between the two ends. Germline V lookup: CDR1 SGHRS, CDR2 YFSETQ. This CDR3 has 13 residues. The CDR3 is CASSLGLQETQYF. The CDR3 coding sequence is TGCGCCAGCAGCTTGGGATTACAAGAGACCCAGTACTTC.

The chain carries TRBV7-8 and TRBJ1-3; D uncertain. The CDR3 contains 14 residues. Germline V lookup: CDR1 SGHVS, CDR2 FQNEAQ. Deletions cut 2 bases from V and 6 bases from J, with 11 bases between. The chain's CDR3 is CASSLTSVINTIYF. The CDR3 DNA reads TGTGCCAGCAGCTTAACCAGCGTTATAAACACCATATATTTT.

The chain links TRBV19 to TRBJ2-7; 7 nucleotides match TRBD1. This CDR3 has 16 residues. The V gene end was trimmed by 3 bases and the J gene end by 0 bases; junction bases not matched to a gene: 8. From germline, CDR1 is LNHDA and CDR2 SQIVND (reference sequence). The DNA of the CDR3 is TGTGCCAGTAGTATGGGGACAGTCCAAAGCTCCTACGAGCAGTACTTC. It codes for CASSMGTVQSSYEQYF.

The chain links TRBV2 to TRBJ2-6, with 9 bases matching TRBD1. With 6 bases clipped from V and 0 bases from J, the junction kept 6 bases outside the gene matches. The CDR3 consists of 17 residues. CDR1 SNHLY and CDR2 FYNNEI come from the germline V gene. The CDR3 reads CASRGQGFSSGANVLTF. The CDR3 nucleotides are TGTGCCAGCAGAGGACAGGGGTTTAGCTCTGGGGCCAACGTCCTGACTTTC.

This rearrangement joins TRBV29-1 to TRBJ1-1; TRBD1 matches 7 bases. Germline V lookup: CDR1 SQVTM, CDR2 ANQGSEA. The CDR3 is made up of 12 amino acids. Trimming removed 7 bases from V and 4 bases from J; junction bases left unmatched: 6. The CDR3, as DNA: TGCAGCGGGAGACAGGGTCTCACTGAAGCTTTCTTT. This encodes CSGRQGLTEAFF.